This T cell receptor beta chain originates from a study of identical twins. Findings and caveats of the study: Cord blood's abundant beta clonotypes had fewer insertions, unlike memory repertoires.

TCRdb processed the 5' RACE reads anew with MiXCR; each CDR3 protein has one entry. The sample lists some 730,000 distinct CDR3 sequences, 15% to 20% occurring once. The CDR3 consists of 13 residues. The ends were cut back, 6 bases at V and 1 base at J, with 6 bases in the middle. Regarding this clonotype: Antigen unknown.

The same data also contributed to another study, on T cells expressing NK-cell markers. That paper states: Sequenced donors, eight in total, included seven who were HCMV-seropositive and one who was seronegative. Also leading the CD3+CD56-NKG2C+ fraction in several donors were these clonotypes. Whether expanded NKG2C+ T cell clones were HCMV-specific remained unclear.

The sample comprised PBMCs. The source of this sequence is a woman aged 18-29 years in good health. The chain joins TRBV12-3 or TRBV12-4 to TRBJ2-2; D gene ambiguous. The CDR3 is CASRERNTGELFF. The DNA for the CDR3 is TGTGCCAGCAGAGAACGGAACACCGGGGAGCTGTTTTTT.